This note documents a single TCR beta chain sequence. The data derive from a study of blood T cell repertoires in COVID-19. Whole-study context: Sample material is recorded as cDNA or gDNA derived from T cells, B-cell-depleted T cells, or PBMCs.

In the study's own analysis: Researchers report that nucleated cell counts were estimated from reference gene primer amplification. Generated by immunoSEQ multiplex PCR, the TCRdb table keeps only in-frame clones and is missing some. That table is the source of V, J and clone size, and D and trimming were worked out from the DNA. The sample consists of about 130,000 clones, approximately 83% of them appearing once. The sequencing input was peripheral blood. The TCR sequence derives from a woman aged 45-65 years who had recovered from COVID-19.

The CDR3 loop reads CASSSRATSGPSFETQYF. The CDR3 DNA follows: TGCGCCAGCAGCTCTCGTGCGACTAGCGGGCCTTCGTTTGAGACCCAGTACTTC. The chain has TRBV5-1 and TRBJ2-5, with TRBD2 matching over 10 bases. J gave up 5 bases and V 3 bases, and 16 bases lay outside the gene matches. Looked up from germline, CDR1 is SGHRS and CDR2 is YFSETQ. The CDR3 has 18 amino acids.